These 19 T cell receptor beta chains share one sample of origin, sequenced in a study of CD8+CD57+ T cells in acquired aplastic anemia. The use of genomic DNA as template underpinned the TCR beta VDJ and CDR3 profiling. TCRdb called the reads again in MiXCR, with one record for every CDR3 protein. The top ten clones hold roughly 3.5% of a sample with 150,000 to 200,000 distinct CDR3 sequences, roughly half of them seen once. Patients chosen for sequencing had CD8+CD57+ cells that had expanded, as shown by flow cytometry. Sequencing was performed on sorted CD4+, CD8+, or CD8+CD57+ T cells (not recorded which) from PBMCs. These receptors were obtained from a human donor with aplastic anemia.

This clonotype has only a few counts. The V and J genes are TRBV10-2 and TRBJ1-2; 8 bases match TRBD1. Germline V lookup: CDR1 WSHSY, CDR2 SAAADI. The CDR3 sequence is 13 residues long. V dropped 3 bases and J dropped 6; count of bases not matched to a gene: 3. DNA of the CDR3: TGCGCCAGCAGTGATTCAGGGGGCAATGGCTACACCTTC. Protein sequence: CASSDSGGNGYTF.

Worth noting for this clonotype: A read error is possible here, since a much larger clone lies one base away. The V call is TRBV9, the J call TRBJ1-6, with 7 bases identical to TRBD1. The CDR3 covers 14 residues. From germline, CDR1 is SGDLS and CDR2 YYNGEE. CDR3 sequence: CASSPNRGNSSLHF. In DNA form, the CDR3 reads TGTGCCAGCTCGCCGAACAGGGGAAATTCATCCCTCCACTTT.

V usage is TRBV29-1 and J usage is TRBJ2-3; 7 positions match TRBD1. The J segment lost 0 bases and the V segment lost 6 bases, leaving 6 bases of the junction unmatched. The CDR3 contains 14 residues. CDR1 is SQVTM and CDR2 is ANQGSEA in the germline V gene. The CDR3 nucleotides are TGCAGCGTGGTCGGGACAGCCAGCACAGATACGCAGTATTTT. It specifies CSVVGTASTDTQYF.

V usage is TRBV6-1 and J usage is TRBJ2-3, with 11 bases matching TRBD1. The CDR3 spans 14 residues. V lost 5 bases and J lost 4; bases outside the gene matches: 2. CDR1 and CDR2 from the germline V gene are MNHNS and SASEGT. Here the CDR3 reads CASSRTGGADTQYF. In DNA, the CDR3 is TGTGCCAGCAGTAGGACAGGGGGCGCAGATACGCAGTATTTT.

In this sample, this clonotype turned up a few times. A much larger clone is a single base away; this may be a read error. Here the CDR3 omits its conserved ending phenylalanine or tryptophan, so a read error is the likely source. V gene TRBV5-6 combines with J gene TRBJ2-5; D call uncertain. Germline V gene sequence: CDR1 SGHDT, CDR2 YYEEEE. The CDR3 contains 12 residues. The V gene lost 1 base and the J gene lost 1 base, with 2 bases spanning the gap. In DNA, the CDR3 is TGTGCCAGCAGCTTGTTCCAAGAGACCCAGTACCTC. This translates into CASSLFQETQYL.

For this clonotype: The junction departs from the called germline gene at one end, perhaps through a read error. V gene TRBV19 combines with J gene TRBJ2-2; 8 bases fit TRBD1. This CDR3 is 14 amino acids long. Germline V gene sequence: CDR1 LNHDA, CDR2 SQIVND (reference sequence). Here the CDR3 reads CASSLRTGRGELLF. Here the CDR3 DNA reads TGTGCCAGTAGTCTCCGGACAGGGCGCGGGGAGCTGCTTTTT.

J is TRBJ2-7 and V is TRBV27, with TRBD1 matching over 7 bases. This CDR3 has 15 amino acids. J lost 10 bases, V lost 7 bases, and 19 bases had no gene match. Germline assignment: CDR1 MNHEY and CDR2 SMNVEV (reference sequence). In DNA form, the CDR3 reads TGTGCCAGCAATGCCAACAGGGGAATCTCATCCGAACAGTACGTC. Amino acid sequence: CASNANRGISSEQYV.

Turning to this clonotype: The junction does not match germline at one end; this may be a read error. The chain combines TRBV15 with TRBJ2-1; 10 bases line up with TRBD1. Germline V gives CDR1 LNHNV, CDR2 YYDKDF (reference sequence). CDR3 length: 16 residues. CDR3 in DNA: TGTACCACCAGCAGAGTAGGGACAGGGGTTAAGAACGAGCAGTTCTTC. It encodes CTTSRVGTGVKNEQFF.

This chain joins TRBV10-3 and TRBJ2-3, with TRBD1 matching 9 bases. V gave up 10 bases and J gave up 7 bases; unmatched junction bases: 12. This CDR3 comprises 14 residues. Germline CDR1 is ENHRY and CDR2 is SYGVKD. DNA for the CDR3: TGTGCCAGCGGCTCGACAGGGGGATTTAATACGCAGTATTTT. Translated: CASGSTGGFNTQYF.

CDR3 nucleotides: TGTGCCAGTAGTGTAACAGGCGGGGGCGAGCAGTACGTC. This sequence encodes CASSVTGGGEQYV. This chain links TRBV19 with TRBJ2-7, with 7 bases that match TRBD2. The germline CDR1 and CDR2 sequences are LNHDA and SQIVND (reference sequence). The CDR3 has 13 amino acids. With V trimmed by 5 bases and J by 6 bases, 7 bases remained unmatched.

The V call is TRBV11-1, the J call TRBJ2-3; a possible D gene is TRBD2 (6 bases). CDR3 size: 16 residues. In germline, CDR1 is SGHAT, CDR2 FQDESV (reference sequence). V gave up 3 bases and J gave up 7 bases, with 20 bases separating them. This CDR3 reads CASSFSAGRFTNTQYF. CDR3 DNA sequence: TGTGCCAGCAGCTTTTCGGCGGGGCGATTCACTAATACGCAGTATTTT.

Only a few counts were recorded for this clonotype. Being one base from a much bigger clone, this may be a read error. The V gene is TRBV7-9, the J gene TRBJ2-3, with D tentatively TRBD1 (5 bases). There are 14 residues in the CDR3. V was trimmed by 5 bases and J by 2 bases, leaving 11 bases between them. Germline lookup yields CDR1 SEHNR and CDR2 FQNEAQ (reference sequence). The DNA of the CDR3 is TGTGCCAGCAGCCCTGAGACAGTCACAGATACGCAGTATTTT. Translation gives CASSPETVTDTQYF.

Ten or more counts support this clonotype. The chain has TRBV9 and TRBJ1-2, with 9 bases identical to TRBD1. V gave up 4 bases and J gave up 6 bases; unmatched junction bases: 7. Germline CDR1 is SGDLS and CDR2 is YYNGEE. CDR3 length: 14 amino acids. The CDR3 spells CASSPRTGGHGYTF. In DNA, the CDR3 is TGTGCCAGCAGCCCCCGAACAGGGGGCCATGGCTACACCTTC.

This clonotype was observed many times. The chain uses TRBV5-1 and TRBJ2-1; 9 bases fit TRBD1. Germline loops: CDR1 SGHRS, CDR2 YFSETQ. The CDR3 length is 15 residues. With 4 bases clipped from V and 1 base from J, the junction kept 3 bases outside the gene matches. The CDR3 DNA sequence: TGCGCCAGCAGCGTACAGGGGGCTTCCTACAATGAGCAGTTCTTC. Translating gives CASSVQGASYNEQFF.

This clonotype was picked up a small number of times. V is TRBV7-2 and J is TRBJ1-5; unclear D gene. Germline-derived CDR1 and CDR2 are SGHTA and FQGNSA. V lost 5 bases to trimming and J lost 6 bases, with 11 bases between them. This CDR3 comprises 13 residues. Here the CDR3 reads CASSPSEGQPQHF. The CDR3 DNA follows: TGTGCCAGCAGCCCTAGTGAAGGTCAGCCCCAGCATTTT.

The J gene is TRBJ2-1, the V gene TRBV29-1; TRBD2 matches at 9 bases. Trimming cost V 4 bases and J 7 bases; bases outside gene matches: 8. CDR3 size: 14 residues. The germline V gene encodes CDR1 SQVTM and CDR2 ANQGSEA. In nucleotides, the CDR3 is TGCAGCGTTGTAGCGGGAGTAGAGGGGAATGAGCAGTTCTTC. Translating gives CSVVAGVEGNEQFF.

The rearrangement links TRBV19 to TRBJ1-2; 8 bases align to TRBD1. J gave up 1 base and V 3 bases, and 4 bases lay outside the gene matches. Germline V gene lookup returns CDR1 LNHDA and CDR2 SQIVND (reference sequence). This CDR3 has 15 residues. Written as DNA, the CDR3 is TGTGCCAGTAGTATTCGGACAGGGAATAACTATGGCTACACCTTC. Its translation is CASSIRTGNNYGYTF.

The CDR3 spells CASSRWGDTDTQYF. CDR3 DNA sequence: TGTGCCAGCAGCAGATGGGGTGACACAGATACGCAGTATTTT. V usage is TRBV25-1 and J usage is TRBJ2-3; D is uncertain. This CDR3 is 14 amino acids long. The germline gives CDR1 MGHDK, CDR2 SYGVNS. The V end was cut by 6 bases, the J end by 2 bases, with 12 bases between.

The rearrangement links TRBV7-9 to TRBJ1-2, with TRBD1 matching over 8 bases. The CDR3 length is 14 residues. Germline lookup yields CDR1 SEHNR and CDR2 FQNEAQ (reference sequence). V shed 8 bases, J shed 2 bases, and the junction held 7 bases outside the gene matches. CDR3 coding DNA: TGTGCCAGCGGACCTGGGGACAGGAACTATGGCTACACCTTC. This gives the protein CASGPGDRNYGYTF.